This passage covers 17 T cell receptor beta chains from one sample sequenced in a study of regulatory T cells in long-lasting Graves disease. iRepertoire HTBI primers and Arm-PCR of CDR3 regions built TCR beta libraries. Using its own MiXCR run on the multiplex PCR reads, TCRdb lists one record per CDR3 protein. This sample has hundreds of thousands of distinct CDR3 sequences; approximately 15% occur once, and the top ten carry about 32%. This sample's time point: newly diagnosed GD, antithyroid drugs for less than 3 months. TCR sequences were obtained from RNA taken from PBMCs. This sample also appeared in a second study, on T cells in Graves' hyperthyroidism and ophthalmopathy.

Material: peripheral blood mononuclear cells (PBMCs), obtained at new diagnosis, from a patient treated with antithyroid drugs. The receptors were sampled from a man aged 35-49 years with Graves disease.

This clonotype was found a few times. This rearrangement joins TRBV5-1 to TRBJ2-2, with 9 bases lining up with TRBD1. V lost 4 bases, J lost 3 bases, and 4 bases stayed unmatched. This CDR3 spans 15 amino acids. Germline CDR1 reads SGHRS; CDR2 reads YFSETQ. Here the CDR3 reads CASSVGTGHTGELFF. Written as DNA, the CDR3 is TGCGCCAGCAGCGTCGGGACAGGGCACACCGGGGAGCTGTTTTTT.

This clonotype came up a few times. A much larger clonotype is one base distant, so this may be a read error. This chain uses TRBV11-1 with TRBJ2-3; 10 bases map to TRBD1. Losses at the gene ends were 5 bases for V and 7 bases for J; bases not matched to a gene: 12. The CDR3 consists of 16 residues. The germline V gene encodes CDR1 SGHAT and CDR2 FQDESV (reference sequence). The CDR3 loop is CASSPRDRGVSNTQYF. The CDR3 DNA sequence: TGTGCCAGCAGCCCGCGGGACAGGGGAGTTTCGAATACGCAGTATTTT.

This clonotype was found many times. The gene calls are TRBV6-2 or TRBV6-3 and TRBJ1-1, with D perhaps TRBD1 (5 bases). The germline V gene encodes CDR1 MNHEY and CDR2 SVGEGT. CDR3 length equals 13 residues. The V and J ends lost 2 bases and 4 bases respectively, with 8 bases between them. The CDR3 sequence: CASSYLGVTEAFF. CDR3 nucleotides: TGTGCCAGCAGTTACCTGGGGGTCACTGAAGCTTTCTTT.

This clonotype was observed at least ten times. CDR3 in amino acids: CAYDSGETQYF. In nucleotides, the CDR3 is TGTGCCTATGATAGTGGGGAGACCCAGTACTTC. The chain has TRBV30 and TRBJ2-5; no reliable D call. The germline V and J ends were trimmed by 7 bases and 5 bases, with 11 bases remaining between them. Germline V CDR1 and CDR2: GTSNPN, SVGIG (reference sequence). This CDR3 region has 11 residues.

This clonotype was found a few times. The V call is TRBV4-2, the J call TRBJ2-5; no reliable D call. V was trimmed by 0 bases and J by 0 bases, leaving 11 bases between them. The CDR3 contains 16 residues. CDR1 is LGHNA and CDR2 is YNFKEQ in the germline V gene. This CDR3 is CASSQDRRRYQETQYF. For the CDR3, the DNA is TGTGCCAGCAGCCAAGATCGTCGCAGGTACCAAGAGACCCAGTACTTC.

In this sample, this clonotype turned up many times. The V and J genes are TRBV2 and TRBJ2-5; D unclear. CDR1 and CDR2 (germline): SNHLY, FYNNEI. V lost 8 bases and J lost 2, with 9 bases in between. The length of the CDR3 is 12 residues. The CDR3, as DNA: TGTGCCAGCTCTGGACGGCAAGAGACCCAGTACTTC. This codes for CASSGRQETQYF.

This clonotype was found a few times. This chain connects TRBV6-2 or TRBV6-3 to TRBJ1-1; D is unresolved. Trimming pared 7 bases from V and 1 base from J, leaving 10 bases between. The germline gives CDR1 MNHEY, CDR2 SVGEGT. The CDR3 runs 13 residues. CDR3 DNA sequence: TGTGCCAGCACCGATATACAGAACACTGAAGCTTTCTTT. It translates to CASTDIQNTEAFF.

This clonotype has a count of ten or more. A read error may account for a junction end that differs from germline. The CDR3 spells CASSASSTDTQYF. The DNA of the CDR3 is TGTGCCAGCAGTGCAAGTAGCACAGATACGCAGTATTTT. The J gene is TRBJ2-3, the V gene TRBV5-1, with unresolved D. This CDR3 is built from 13 residues. Germline V gene data show CDR1 as SGHRS and CDR2 as YFSETQ.

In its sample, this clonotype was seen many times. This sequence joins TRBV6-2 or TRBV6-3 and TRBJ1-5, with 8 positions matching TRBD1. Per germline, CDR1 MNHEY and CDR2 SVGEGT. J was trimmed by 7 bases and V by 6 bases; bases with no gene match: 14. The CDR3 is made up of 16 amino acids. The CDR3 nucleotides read TGTGCCAGCAGCCTCTTAACAGGGGGATTCGGGCAGCCCCAGCATTTT. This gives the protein CASSLLTGGFGQPQHF.

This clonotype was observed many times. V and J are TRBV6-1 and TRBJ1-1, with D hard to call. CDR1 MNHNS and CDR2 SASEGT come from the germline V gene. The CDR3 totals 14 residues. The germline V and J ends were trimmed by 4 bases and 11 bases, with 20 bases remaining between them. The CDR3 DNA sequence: TGTGCCAGCAGTGGAAGGACGGCGGGGAAGCCGGCTTTCTTT. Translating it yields CASSGRTAGKPAFF.

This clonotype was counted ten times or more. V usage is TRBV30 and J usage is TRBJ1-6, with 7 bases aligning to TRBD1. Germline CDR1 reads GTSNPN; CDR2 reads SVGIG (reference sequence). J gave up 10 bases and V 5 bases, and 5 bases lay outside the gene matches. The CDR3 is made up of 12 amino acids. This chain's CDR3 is CAWDRDGSPLHF. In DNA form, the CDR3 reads TGTGCCTGGGACAGGGACGGGTCACCCCTCCACTTT.

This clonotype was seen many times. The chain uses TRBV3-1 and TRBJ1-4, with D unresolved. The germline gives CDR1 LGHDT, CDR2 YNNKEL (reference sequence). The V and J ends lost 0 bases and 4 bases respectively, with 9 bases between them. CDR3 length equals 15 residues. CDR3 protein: CASSQDGRRNEKLFF. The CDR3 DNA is TGTGCCAGCAGCCAAGACGGGCGGCGTAATGAAAAACTGTTTTTT.

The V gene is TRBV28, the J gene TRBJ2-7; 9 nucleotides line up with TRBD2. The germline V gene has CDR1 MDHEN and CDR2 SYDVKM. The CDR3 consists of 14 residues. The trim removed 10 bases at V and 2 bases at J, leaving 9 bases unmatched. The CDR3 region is CAITPGLAPYEQYF. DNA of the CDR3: TGTGCCATTACACCGGGACTAGCTCCCTACGAGCAGTACTTC. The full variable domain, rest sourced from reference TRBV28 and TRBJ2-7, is DVKVTQSSRYLVKRTGEKVFLECVQDMDHENMFWYRQDPGLGLRLIYFSYDVKMKEKGDIPEGYSVSREKKERFSLILESASTNQTSMYLCAITPGLAPYEQYFGPGTRLTVT.

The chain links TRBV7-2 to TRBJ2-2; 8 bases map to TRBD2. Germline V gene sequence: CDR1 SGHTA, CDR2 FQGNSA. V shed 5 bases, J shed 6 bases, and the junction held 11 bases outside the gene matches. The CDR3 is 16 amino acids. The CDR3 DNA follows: TGTGCCAGCAGCATGAAGCGGGGGCCACTCCCCGGGGAGCTGTTTTTT. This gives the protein CASSMKRGPLPGELFF.

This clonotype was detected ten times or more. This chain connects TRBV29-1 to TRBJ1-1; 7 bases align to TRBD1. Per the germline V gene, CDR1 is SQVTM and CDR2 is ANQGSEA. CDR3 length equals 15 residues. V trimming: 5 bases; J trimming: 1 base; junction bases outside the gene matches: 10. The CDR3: CSVKTTGTANTEAFF. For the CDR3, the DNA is TGCAGCGTTAAAACGACCGGGACAGCGAACACTGAAGCTTTCTTT.

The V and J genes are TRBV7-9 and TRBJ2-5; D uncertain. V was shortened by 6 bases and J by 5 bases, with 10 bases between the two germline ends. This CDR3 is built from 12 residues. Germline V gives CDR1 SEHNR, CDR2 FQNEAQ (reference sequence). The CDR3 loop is CASRDTRETQYF. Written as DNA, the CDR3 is TGTGCCAGCAGAGACACGAGGGAGACCCAGTACTTC.

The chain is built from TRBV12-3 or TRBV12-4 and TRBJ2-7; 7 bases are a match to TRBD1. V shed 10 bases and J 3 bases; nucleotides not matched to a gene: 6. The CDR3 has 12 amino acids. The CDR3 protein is CATAQGNYEQYF. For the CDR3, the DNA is TGTGCCACCGCACAGGGGAACTACGAGCAGTACTTC.